This TCR beta chain was sequenced in a study of control samples from healthy donors and cancer patients (dated by TCRdb to 2018 to 2021). As for this clone: Its antigen remains undetermined. No clone much larger than this one lies a single base away; base qualities are absent.

The germline ends are 7 bases apart after V is trimmed by 6 bases and J by 5 bases. The CDR3 covers 12 residues, taking in both the cysteine and the phenylalanine. Just CDR3 DNA is preserved here, 36 bases in frame from base 1. CDR1 and CDR2, per the germline V gene, are KGHDR and SFDVKD. Library preparation was by the immunoSEQ multiplex PCR assay. This immuneACCESS table, as held by TCRdb, lists in-frame sequences with V and J called but not all clones. Of the missing ones, under half trace to an unresolved V gene in checked studies; the others have no known cause. The sample table shows 90,000 to 100,000 clones, and 70% to 80% are seen once. About 11% of the sample is held by the ten biggest clonotypes.

The TCR originated in a woman in her thirties in good health. Sequencing input: blood. The chain was built from TRBV24-1 and TRBJ2-1; no D gene can be assigned with confidence. The CDR3 region reads CATSLGDNEQFF. The sequenced DNA: TGTGCCACCAGTCTCGGAGACAATGAGCAGTTCTTC.